Listed here are 18 T cell receptor beta chains from one sample, sequenced in a study of tumor-infiltrating lymphocytes in primary liver carcinoma. From unsorted bulk tissue weighing roughly 19-34 mg, DNA and RNA were co-extracted. Reverse transcription of roughly 480 ng total RNA with a constant-region primer produced TCR beta cDNA. Libraries for TCR beta were built through three nested multiplex PCR rounds, which together made up a slightly modified ARM-PCR procedure. It was with TRBV1-TRBV30 forward primers and a C-beta reverse primer that the first two PCR rounds were run, at approximately 10 cycles each. TCRdb re-analysed the multiplex PCR reads in MiXCR, keeping a single row per CDR3 protein. The sample records roughly 100,000 distinct CDR3 sequences, around 84% being singletons. Sequenced input: liver tumor tissue from sampling region 3. Regarding subset: tumor region T3, left-lateral pole. These TCRs come from a man in his forties with primary liver carcinoma and hepatitis B virus infection.

This clonotype was detected only a few times. The chain has TRBV5-6 and TRBJ1-2; D gene unclear. Germline assignment: CDR1 SGHDT and CDR2 YYEEEE. The CDR3 is made up of 13 amino acids. Here the CDR3 reads CLSSPNGVGGYTF. DNA for the CDR3: TGTCTCAGCAGCCCCAACGGGGTAGGGGGCTACACCTTC.

With regard to this clonotype: Since no conserved phenylalanine or tryptophan closes the CDR3, a read error is the likely cause. V and J are TRBV11-1 and TRBJ2-7, with a possible D match to TRBD2 (5 bases). Germline values: CDR1 SGHAT, CDR2 FQDESV (reference sequence). The CDR3 runs to 17 residues. This CDR3 is CASSLGPAGVSSYEQYL. The CDR3 DNA reads as TGTGCCAGCAGTTTAGGGCCGGCGGGTGTAAGCTCCTACGAGCAGTACTTG.

This clonotype is a singleton in its sample. One end of the junction fails to match germline, which may point to a read error. The DNA for the CDR3 is TGTGCCACCAGTTTTGGGGATAGATTTGCAACTAATGAAAAACTGTTTTTT. Translating gives CATSFGDRFATNEKLFF. The V and J genes are TRBV28 and TRBJ1-4; no definite D call. The CDR3 runs 17 residues. Germline-derived CDR1 and CDR2 are MDHEN and SYDVKM.

This clonotype was recorded a few times. CDR3 sequence reads: CSAREEGQGYGNYGYTF. The CDR3, as DNA: TGCAGTGCTAGAGAGGAGGGACAGGGATACGGCAACTATGGCTACACCTTC. The chain links TRBV20-1 to TRBJ1-2; 9 positions agree with TRBD1. V lost 0 bases and J lost 2; bases outside the gene matches: 10. Per the germline V gene, CDR1 is DFQATT and CDR2 is SNEGSKA (reference sequence). CDR3 length: 17 amino acids.

Turning to this clonotype: One junction end does not reproduce the germline sequence, and a read error may be involved. This sequence joins TRBV11-1 and TRBJ2-7, with 7 bases fitting TRBD1. The CDR3 is 16 amino acids. The germline CDR1 and CDR2 sequences are SGHAT and FQDESV (reference sequence). This chain's CDR3 is CARSSGPGQCSYEQCF. As DNA, the CDR3 is TGTGCCAGGAGCTCTGGTCCGGGACAGTGTTCCTACGAGCAGTGCTTC. Full variable domain (remainder filled in from reference TRBV11-1 and TRBJ2-7): EAEVAQSPRYKITEKSQAVAFWCDPISGHATLYWYRQILGQGPELLVQFQDESVVDDSQLPKDRFSAERLKGVDSTLKIQPAELGDSAMYLCARSSGPGQCSYEQCFGPGTRLTVT.

About this clonotype itself: Likely a read error: the CDR3 ends without its conserved phenylalanine or tryptophan. The CDR3 sequence is CASSSSYVYTL. CDR3 coding DNA: TGTGCCAGCAGCTCCAGCTATGTCTACACCTTA. J is TRBJ1-2 and V is TRBV7-9; D unclear. There are 11 residues in the CDR3. Germline V gene data show CDR1 as SEHNR and CDR2 as FQNEAQ (reference sequence).

The chain joins TRBV29-1 to TRBJ1-1, with D possibly matching TRBD1 (5 bases). This CDR3 is 11 amino acids long. Germline-derived CDR1 and CDR2 are SQVTM and ANQGSEA. V was cut by 7 bases and J by 8 bases, with 14 bases left in between. The CDR3 region has the DNA TGCAGCGCCTGGGACCCCGGAGAAGCTTTCTTT. Its protein is CSAWDPGEAFF.

On this clonotype itself: The junction does not match germline at one end; this may be a read error. This chain links TRBV7-2 with TRBJ1-2, with D hard to call. Per germline, CDR1 SGHTA and CDR2 FQGNSA. The CDR3 runs to 12 residues. As DNA, the CDR3 is TGTGCCATCAGCTTAGATTTTGGTGGCTACACCTTC. Translation: CAISLDFGGYTF.

This clonotype has just a few counts. This chain links TRBV7-2 with TRBJ1-2; TRBD1 agrees at 9 bases. Per germline, CDR1 SGHTA and CDR2 FQGNSA. J gave up 2 bases and V 6 bases, and 4 bases lay outside the gene matches. The CDR3 sequence is 14 residues long. CDR3 region: CASSPTGGNYGYTF. In nucleotides, the CDR3 is TGTGCCAGCAGTCCGACAGGGGGGAACTATGGCTACACCTTC.

Comment on this clonotype: A junction boundary mismatches the germline segment, possibly from a read error. The chain employs TRBV29-1 and TRBJ2-2, with TRBD2 matching over 7 bases. CDR1 is SQVTM and CDR2 is ANQGSEA in the germline V gene. The CDR3 is made up of 15 amino acids. This CDR3 is CSVGRPGGGIGKLLF. The DNA of the CDR3 is TGCAGCGTTGGTCGTCCGGGAGGTGGCATCGGGAAGCTGCTTTTT.

As to this clonotype: This is likely a read error, given that the CDR3 carries no conserved phenylalanine or tryptophan at its end. The V call is TRBV11-1, the J call TRBJ2-4; TRBD2 matches at 10 bases. The CDR3 covers 17 residues. The V gene's germline CDR1 is SGHAT and CDR2 FQDESV (reference sequence). CDR3 region: CANSFPGTSETKNIQYL. The CDR3 region has the DNA TGTGCCAACAGCTTTCCCGGGACTAGCGAGACCAAAAATATTCAGTACCTC.

With regard to this clonotype: The CDR3 ends on some other residue instead of the conserved phenylalanine or tryptophan, so this is likely a read error. This chain uses TRBV5-6 with TRBJ2-5, with D possibly being TRBD2 (6 bases). The V end was cut by 5 bases, the J end by 8 bases, with 13 bases between. This CDR3 is built from 12 residues. Germline-derived CDR1 and CDR2 are SGHDT and YYEEEE. CDR3 DNA: TGTGCCAGCAGTGGACTAAGAGATACCCAGTACTCC. It encodes CASSGLRDTQYS.

Regarding this clonotype: A junction end diverges from the germline sequence, so it may reflect a read error. V gene TRBV28 combines with J gene TRBJ2-3, with D tentatively TRBD1 (5 bases). The CDR3 spans 14 residues. Germline CDR1 and CDR2: MDHEN and SYDVKM. CDR3 DNA: TGTGCCAACACTAAGACAGTGCTGACAGATACACAGTATTTT. Protein product: CANTKTVLTDTQYF.

About this clonotype: One junction end does not reproduce the germline sequence, and a read error may be involved. J is TRBJ1-3 and V is TRBV4-3, with 7 bases aligning to TRBD1. CDR1 and CDR2 (germline): LGHNA, YSLEER. The CDR3 spans 17 residues. The CDR3: CASSQAPGQRTGNTIYF. The CDR3 nucleotides read TGTGCCAGCAGCCAAGCACCGGGACAGAGGACTGGAAACACCATATATTTT.

The chain has TRBV4-1 and TRBJ2-1; 7 nucleotides align to TRBD2. The CDR3 is 19 residues long. Germline V gene lookup returns CDR1 MGHRA and CDR2 YSYEKL. The CDR3 DNA is TGCACCGGCAGCCAAGACCGAGCAGGGAGGGCCAGGGTTCGCAATGAGCAGTTCTTC. It specifies CTGSQDRAGRARVRNEQFF.

This clonotype was seen at least ten times. The chain employs TRBV7-9 and TRBJ1-2; D ambiguous. Trimming cost V 5 bases and J 8 bases, with 15 bases left between them. Germline V lookup: CDR1 SEHNR, CDR2 FQNEAQ (reference sequence). This CDR3 contains 13 residues. DNA for the CDR3: TGTGCCAGCAGCCCGGACCCCTCTGTGGGCTACACCTTC. Protein sequence: CASSPDPSVGYTF.

With regard to this clonotype: Since no conserved phenylalanine or tryptophan closes the CDR3, a read error is the likely cause. The limits of the CDR3 on the DNA are not certain, so only TCRdb's listed CDR3 is given. The rearrangement joins TRBV10-2 to TRBJ1-2. From germline, CDR1 is WSHSY and CDR2 SAAADI. The CDR3 spans 16 amino acids, including both terminal residues. Here the CDR3 reads CASSELGSLSNYGHTI.

This clonotype was found many times. The rearrangement joins TRBV28 to TRBJ2-5; maybe TRBD1 (5 bases). The CDR3 is 15 amino acids. The V gene lost 5 bases and the J gene lost 3 bases, with 16 bases spanning the gap. CDR1 is MDHEN and CDR2 is SYDVKM in the germline V gene. The DNA of the CDR3 is TGTGCCAGCAGTAAGCCCGGGTTACAGGAAGAGACCCAGTACTTC. Protein sequence: CASSKPGLQEETQYF.